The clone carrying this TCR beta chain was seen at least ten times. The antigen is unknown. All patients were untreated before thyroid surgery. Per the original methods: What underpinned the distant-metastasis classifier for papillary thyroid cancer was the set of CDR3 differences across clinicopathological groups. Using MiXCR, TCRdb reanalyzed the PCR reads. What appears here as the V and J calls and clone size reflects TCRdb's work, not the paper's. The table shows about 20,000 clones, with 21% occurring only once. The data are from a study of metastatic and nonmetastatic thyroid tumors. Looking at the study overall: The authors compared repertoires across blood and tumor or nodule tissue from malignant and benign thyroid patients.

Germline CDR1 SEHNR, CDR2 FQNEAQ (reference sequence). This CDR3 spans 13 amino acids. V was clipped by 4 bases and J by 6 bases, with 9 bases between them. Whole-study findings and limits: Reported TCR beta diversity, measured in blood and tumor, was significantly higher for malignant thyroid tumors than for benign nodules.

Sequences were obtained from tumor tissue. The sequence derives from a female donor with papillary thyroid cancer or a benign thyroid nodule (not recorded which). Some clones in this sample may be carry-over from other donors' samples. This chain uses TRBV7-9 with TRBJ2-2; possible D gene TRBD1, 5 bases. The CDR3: CASSSQGAGELFF. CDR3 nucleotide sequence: TGTGCCAGCAGCTCGCAGGGCGCCGGGGAGCTGTTTTTT.